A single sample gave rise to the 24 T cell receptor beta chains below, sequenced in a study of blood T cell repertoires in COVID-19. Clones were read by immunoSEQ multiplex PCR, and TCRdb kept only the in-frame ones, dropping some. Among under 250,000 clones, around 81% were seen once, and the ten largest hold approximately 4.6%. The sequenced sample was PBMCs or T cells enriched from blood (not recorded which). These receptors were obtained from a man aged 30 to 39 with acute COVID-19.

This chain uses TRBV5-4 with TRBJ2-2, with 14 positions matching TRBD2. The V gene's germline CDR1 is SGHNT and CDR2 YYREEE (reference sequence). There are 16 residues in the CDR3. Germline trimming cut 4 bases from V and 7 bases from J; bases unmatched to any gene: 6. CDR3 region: CASSRTGTSGGGELFF. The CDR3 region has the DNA TGTGCCAGCAGCCGAACCGGGACTAGCGGGGGCGGGGAGCTGTTTTTT.

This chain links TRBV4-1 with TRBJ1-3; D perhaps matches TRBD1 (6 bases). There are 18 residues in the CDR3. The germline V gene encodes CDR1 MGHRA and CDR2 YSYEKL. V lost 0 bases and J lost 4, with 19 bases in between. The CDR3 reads CASSQDRFWGRNGNTIYF. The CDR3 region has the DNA TGCGCCAGCAGCCAAGATCGATTCTGGGGGCGCAACGGAAACACCATATATTTT.

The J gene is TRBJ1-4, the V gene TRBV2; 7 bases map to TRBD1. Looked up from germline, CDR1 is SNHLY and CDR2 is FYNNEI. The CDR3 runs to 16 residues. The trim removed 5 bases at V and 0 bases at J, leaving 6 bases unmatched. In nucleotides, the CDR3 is TGTGCCAGCAGTTACTACAGGGGCTCAACTAATGAAAAACTGTTTTTT. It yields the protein CASSYYRGSTNEKLFF.

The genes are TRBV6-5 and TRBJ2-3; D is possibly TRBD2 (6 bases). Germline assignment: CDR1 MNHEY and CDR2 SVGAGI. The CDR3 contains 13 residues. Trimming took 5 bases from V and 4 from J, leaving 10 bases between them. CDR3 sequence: CASSPWGADTQYF. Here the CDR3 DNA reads TGTGCCAGCAGTCCCTGGGGGGCAGATACGCAGTATTTT.

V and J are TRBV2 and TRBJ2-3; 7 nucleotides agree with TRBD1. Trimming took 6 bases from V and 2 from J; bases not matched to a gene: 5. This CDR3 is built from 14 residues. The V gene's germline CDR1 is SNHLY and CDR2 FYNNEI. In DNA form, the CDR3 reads TGTGCCAGCAGGACACAGGGGCCCACAGATACGCAGTATTTT. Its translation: CASRTQGPTDTQYF.

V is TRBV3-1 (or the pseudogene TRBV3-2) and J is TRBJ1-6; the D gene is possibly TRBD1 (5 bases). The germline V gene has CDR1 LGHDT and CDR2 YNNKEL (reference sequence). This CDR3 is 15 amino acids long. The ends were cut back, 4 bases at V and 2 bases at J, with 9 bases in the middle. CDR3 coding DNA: TGTGCCAGCAGCCCAGGGATTACCTATAATTCACCCCTCCACTTT. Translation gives CASSPGITYNSPLHF.

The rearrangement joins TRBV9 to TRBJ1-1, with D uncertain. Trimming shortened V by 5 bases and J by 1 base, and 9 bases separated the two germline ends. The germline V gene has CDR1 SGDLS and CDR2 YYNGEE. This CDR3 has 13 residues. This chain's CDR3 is CASSGEQNTEAFF. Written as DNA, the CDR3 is TGTGCCAGCAGTGGGGAGCAGAACACTGAAGCTTTCTTT.

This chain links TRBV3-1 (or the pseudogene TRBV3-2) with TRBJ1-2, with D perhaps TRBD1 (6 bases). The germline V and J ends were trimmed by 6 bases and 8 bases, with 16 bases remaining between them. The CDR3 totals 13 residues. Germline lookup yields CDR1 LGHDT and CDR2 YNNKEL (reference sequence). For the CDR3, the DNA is TGTGCCAGCAGACCTTCAGGGGAGTACGGCTACACCTTC. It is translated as CASRPSGEYGYTF.

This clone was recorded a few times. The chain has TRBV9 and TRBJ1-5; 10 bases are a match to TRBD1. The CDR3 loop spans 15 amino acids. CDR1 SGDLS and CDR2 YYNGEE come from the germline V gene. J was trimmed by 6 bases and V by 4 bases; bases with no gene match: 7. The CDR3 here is CASSPSWDRGQPQHF. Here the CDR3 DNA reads TGTGCCAGCAGCCCGTCGTGGGACAGGGGTCAGCCCCAGCATTTT.

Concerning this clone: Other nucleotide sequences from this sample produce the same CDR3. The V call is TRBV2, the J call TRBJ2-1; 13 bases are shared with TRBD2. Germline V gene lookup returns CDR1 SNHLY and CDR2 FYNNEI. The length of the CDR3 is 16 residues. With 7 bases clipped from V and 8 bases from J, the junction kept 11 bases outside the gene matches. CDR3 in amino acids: CASNLQGTSGAHEQFF. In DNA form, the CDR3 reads TGTGCCAGCAACCTACAGGGGACTAGCGGGGCCCATGAGCAGTTCTTC.

CDR3 in amino acids: CAISEPAGGDGANVLTF. The CDR3 bases are TGTGCCATCAGTGAGCCAGCAGGGGGAGATGGGGCCAACGTCCTGACTTTC. The chain recombines TRBV10-3 with TRBJ2-6, with 7 bases lining up with TRBD1. The germline V gene encodes CDR1 ENHRY and CDR2 SYGVKD. This CDR3 is 17 amino acids long. Unmatched junction bases numbered 7, after V lost 2 bases and J lost 3 bases.

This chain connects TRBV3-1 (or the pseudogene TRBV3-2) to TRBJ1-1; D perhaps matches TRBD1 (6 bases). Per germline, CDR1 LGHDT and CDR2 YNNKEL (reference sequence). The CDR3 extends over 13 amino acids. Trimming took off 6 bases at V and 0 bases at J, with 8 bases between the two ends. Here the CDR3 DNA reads TGTGCCAGCAGAAACAGGGTGAACACTGAAGCTTTCTTT. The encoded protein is CASRNRVNTEAFF.

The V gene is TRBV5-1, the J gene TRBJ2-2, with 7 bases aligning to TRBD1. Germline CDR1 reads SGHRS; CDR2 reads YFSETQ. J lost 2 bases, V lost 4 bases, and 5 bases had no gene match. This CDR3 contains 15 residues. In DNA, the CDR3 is TGCGCCAGCAGCGAGGACAGGCCTAACACCGGGGAGCTGTTTTTT. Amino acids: CASSEDRPNTGELFF. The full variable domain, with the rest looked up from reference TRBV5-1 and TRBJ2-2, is KAGVTQTPRYLIKTRGQQVTLSCSPISGHRSVSWYQQTPGQGLQFLFEYFSETQRNKGNFPGRFSGRQFSNSRSEMNVSTLELGDSALYLCASSEDRPNTGELFFGEGSRLTVL.

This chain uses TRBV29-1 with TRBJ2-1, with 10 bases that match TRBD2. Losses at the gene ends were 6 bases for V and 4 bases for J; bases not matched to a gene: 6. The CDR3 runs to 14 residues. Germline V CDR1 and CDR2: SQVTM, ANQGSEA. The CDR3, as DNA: TGCAGCGTAGTAGCGGGGGGCCGGTACAATGAGCAGTTCTTC. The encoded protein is CSVVAGGRYNEQFF.

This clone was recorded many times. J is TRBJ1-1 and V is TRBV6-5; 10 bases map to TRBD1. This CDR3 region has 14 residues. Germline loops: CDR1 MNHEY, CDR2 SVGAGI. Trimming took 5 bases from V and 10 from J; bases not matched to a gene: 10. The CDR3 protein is CASSMGGTGVRAFF. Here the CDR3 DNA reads TGTGCCAGCAGTATGGGCGGGACAGGGGTTCGAGCTTTCTTT.

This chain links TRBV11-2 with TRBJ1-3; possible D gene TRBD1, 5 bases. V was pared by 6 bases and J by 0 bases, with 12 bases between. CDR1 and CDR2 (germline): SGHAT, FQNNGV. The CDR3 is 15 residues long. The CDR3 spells CASSDSQISGNTIYF. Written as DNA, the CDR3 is TGTGCCAGCAGTGACAGCCAGATCTCTGGAAACACCATATATTTT.

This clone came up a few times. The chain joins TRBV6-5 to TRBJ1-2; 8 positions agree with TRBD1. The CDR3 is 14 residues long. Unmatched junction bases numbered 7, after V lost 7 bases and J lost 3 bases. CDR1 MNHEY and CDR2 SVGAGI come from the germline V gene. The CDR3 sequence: CASTVDRGDYGYTF. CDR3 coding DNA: TGTGCCAGCACCGTAGACAGGGGAGACTATGGCTACACCTTC.

CDR3 residues: CASIPQGPGNQPQHF. CDR3 nucleotide sequence: TGTGCCAGCATTCCACAGGGGCCCGGCAATCAGCCCCAGCATTTT. The chain is built from TRBV6-5 and TRBJ1-5, with 7 positions matching TRBD1. CDR1 is MNHEY and CDR2 is SVGAGI in the germline V gene. The CDR3 totals 15 residues. With V trimmed by 7 bases and J by 2 bases, 8 bases remained unmatched.

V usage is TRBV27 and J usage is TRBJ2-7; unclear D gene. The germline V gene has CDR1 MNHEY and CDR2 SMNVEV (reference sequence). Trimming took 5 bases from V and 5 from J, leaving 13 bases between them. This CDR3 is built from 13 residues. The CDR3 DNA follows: TGTGCCAGCAGTCTGAGGTACTGGGACGAGCAGTACTTC. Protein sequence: CASSLRYWDEQYF.

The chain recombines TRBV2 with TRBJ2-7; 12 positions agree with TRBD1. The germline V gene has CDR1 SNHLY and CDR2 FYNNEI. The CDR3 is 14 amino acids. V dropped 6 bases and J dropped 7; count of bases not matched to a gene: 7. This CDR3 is CASRPGTGGEEQYF. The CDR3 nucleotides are TGTGCCAGCAGGCCCGGGACAGGGGGCGAAGAGCAGTACTTC. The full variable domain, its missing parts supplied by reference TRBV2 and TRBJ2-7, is EPEVTQTPSHQVTQMGQEVILRCVPISNHLYFYWYRQILGQKVEFLVSFYNNEISEKSEIFDDQFSVERPDGSNFTLKIRSTKLEDSAMYFCASRPGTGGEEQYFGPGTRLTVT.

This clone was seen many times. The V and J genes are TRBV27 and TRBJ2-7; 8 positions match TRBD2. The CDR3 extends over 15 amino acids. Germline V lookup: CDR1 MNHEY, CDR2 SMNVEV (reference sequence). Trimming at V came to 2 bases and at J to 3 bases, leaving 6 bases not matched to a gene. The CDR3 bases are TGTGCCAGCAGTTTAAATCCGGGGGGGGGCTACGAGCAGTACTTC. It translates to CASSLNPGGGYEQYF.

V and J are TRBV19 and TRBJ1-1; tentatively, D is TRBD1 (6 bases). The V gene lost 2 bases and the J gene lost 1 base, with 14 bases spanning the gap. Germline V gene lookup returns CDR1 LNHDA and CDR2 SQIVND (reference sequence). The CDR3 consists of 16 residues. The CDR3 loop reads CASSIYGGAANTEAFF. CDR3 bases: TGTGCCAGTAGTATATATGGGGGGGCAGCGAACACTGAAGCTTTCTTT.

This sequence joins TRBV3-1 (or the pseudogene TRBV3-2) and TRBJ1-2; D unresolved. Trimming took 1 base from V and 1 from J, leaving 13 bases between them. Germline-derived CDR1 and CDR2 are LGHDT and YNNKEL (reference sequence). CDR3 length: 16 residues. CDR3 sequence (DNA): TGTGCCAGCAGCCAAGCGGAGGCCATATATAACTATGGCTACACCTTC. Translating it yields CASSQAEAIYNYGYTF.

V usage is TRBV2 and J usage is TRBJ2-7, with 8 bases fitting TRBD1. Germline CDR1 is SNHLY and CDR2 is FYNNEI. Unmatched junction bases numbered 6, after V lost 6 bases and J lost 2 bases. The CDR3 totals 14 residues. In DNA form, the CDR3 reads TGTGCCAGCAGGCTGGGACAGGCCACCTACGAGCAGTACTTC. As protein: CASRLGQATYEQYF. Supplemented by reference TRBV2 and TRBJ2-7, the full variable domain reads EPEVTQTPSHQVTQMGQEVILRCVPISNHLYFYWYRQILGQKVEFLVSFYNNEISEKSEIFDDQFSVERPDGSNFTLKIRSTKLEDSAMYFCASRLGQATYEQYFGPGTRLTVT.